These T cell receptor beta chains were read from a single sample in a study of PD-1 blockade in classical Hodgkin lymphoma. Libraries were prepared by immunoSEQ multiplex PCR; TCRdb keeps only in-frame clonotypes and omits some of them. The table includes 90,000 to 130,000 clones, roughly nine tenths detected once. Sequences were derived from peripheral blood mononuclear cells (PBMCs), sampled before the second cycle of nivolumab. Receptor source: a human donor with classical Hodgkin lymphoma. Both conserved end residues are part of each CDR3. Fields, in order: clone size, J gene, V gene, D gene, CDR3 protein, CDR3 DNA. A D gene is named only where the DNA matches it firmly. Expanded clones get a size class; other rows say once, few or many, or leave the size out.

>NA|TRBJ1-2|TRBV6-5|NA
CASSYPSGGAYGYTF
TGTGCCAGCAGTTACCCGAGCGGAGGGGCTTATGGCTACACCTTC
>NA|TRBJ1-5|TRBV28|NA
CASSSPIGGGNQPQHF
TGTGCCAGCAGTTCTCCCATAGGGGGTGGCAATCAGCCCCAGCATTTT
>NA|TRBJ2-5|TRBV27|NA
CASRYRADVETQYF
TGTGCCAGCAGATACAGGGCCGATGTAGAGACCCAGTACTTC
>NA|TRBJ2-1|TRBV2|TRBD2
CASRSGSSSYNEQFF
TGTGCCAGCAGAAGCGGGAGTTCCTCCTACAATGAGCAGTTCTTC
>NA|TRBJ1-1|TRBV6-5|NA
CASRGNTEAFF
TGTGCCAGCAGGGGGAACACTGAAGCTTTCTTT
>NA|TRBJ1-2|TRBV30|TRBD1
CASETGARGYTF
TGTGCCTCAGAGACAGGGGCCCGTGGCTACACCTTC
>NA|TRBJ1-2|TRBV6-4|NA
CASSAPPGAHGYTF
TGTGCCAGCAGTGCCCCCCCGGGGGCTCATGGCTACACCTTC
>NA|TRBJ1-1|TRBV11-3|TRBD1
CASSSRGGGNEAFF
TGTGCCAGCAGCTCCAGGGGGGGAGGGAATGAAGCTTTCTTT
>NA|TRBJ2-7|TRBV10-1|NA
CASSPRSNSGEQYF
TGCGCCAGCAGTCCAAGGTCTAATTCGGGCGAGCAGTACTTC
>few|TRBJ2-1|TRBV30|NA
CAWNWRGARNEQFF
TGTGCCTGGAATTGGCGTGGAGCCCGGAATGAGCAGTTCTTC
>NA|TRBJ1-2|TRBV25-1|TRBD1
CASSEHWTGPTGYTF
TGTGCCAGCAGTGAGCATTGGACAGGGCCGACTGGCTACACCTTC
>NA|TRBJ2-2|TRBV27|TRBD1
CASSSGQGGNTGELFF
TGTGCCAGCAGTTCCGGACAGGGGGGGAACACCGGGGAGCTGTTTTTT
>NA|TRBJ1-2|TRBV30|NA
CACPNRASNYGYTF
TGTGCCTGTCCAAACAGGGCCTCTAACTATGGCTACACCTTC
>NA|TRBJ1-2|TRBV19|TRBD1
CASLHRDSGYTF
TGTGCCAGCCTCCACAGGGACAGCGGCTACACCTTC
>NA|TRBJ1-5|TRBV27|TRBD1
CASKRDRAPNQPQHF
TGTGCCAGCAAACGGGACAGGGCCCCTAATCAGCCCCAGCATTTT
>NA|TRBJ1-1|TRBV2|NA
CASSGGYGTEAFF
TGTGCCAGCAGCGGGGGATACGGCACTGAAGCTTTCTTT
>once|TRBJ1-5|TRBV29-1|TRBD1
CSPGPDREELSNQPQHF
TGCAGCCCGGGTCCGGACAGGGAAGAATTGAGCAATCAGCCCCAGCATTTT
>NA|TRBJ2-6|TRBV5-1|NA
CASSLERRSSGANVLTF
TGCGCCAGCAGCTTGGAGCGGCGGAGCTCTGGGGCCAACGTCCTGACTTTC